What follows are 30 T cell receptor beta chains derived from one specimen sequenced in a study of T cell changes during pregnancy in multiple sclerosis. The assay was immunoSEQ multiplex PCR, and TCRdb's table has in-frame clones only and misses some. The sample lists around 5,200 clones, about 80% occurring once. The source was CD8+ T cells from peripheral blood mononuclear cells, collected in the second trimester of pregnancy. The receptors derive from a female donor in good health, enrolled as a control in a pregnancy study.

The chain combines TRBV9 with TRBJ2-3; the match to TRBD2 covers 11 bases. The CDR3 consists of 16 residues. With 3 bases clipped from V and 4 bases from J, the junction kept 7 bases outside the gene matches. Germline lookup yields CDR1 SGDLS and CDR2 YYNGEE. As DNA, the CDR3 is TGTGCCAGCAGCGGAAATAGCGGGGGGGCCGCAGATACGCAGTATTTT. Translated: CASSGNSGGAADTQYF.

This rearrangement joins TRBV6-1 to TRBJ1-2, with TRBD1 matching over 10 bases. The CDR3 consists of 14 residues. Trimming removed 1 base from V and 4 bases from J; junction bases left unmatched: 0. Germline CDR1 and CDR2: MNHNS and SASEGT. CDR3 protein: CASSEGTGGYGYTF. CDR3 DNA: TGTGCCAGCAGTGAAGGGACAGGGGGCTATGGCTACACCTTC.

The table lists this clone with a few counts. The rearrangement links TRBV4-3 to TRBJ1-1; TRBD1 matches 8 bases. The V segment lost 0 bases and the J segment 5 bases; nucleotides outside the gene matches: 5. This CDR3 comprises 15 residues. Germline lookup yields CDR1 LGHNA and CDR2 YSLEER. Here the CDR3 DNA reads TGCGCCAGCAGCCAAGATAGAACAGGGGGAACTGAAGCTTTCTTT. It encodes CASSQDRTGGTEAFF.

In its sample, this clone was seen once. The rearrangement links TRBV5-1 to TRBJ2-5; 10 bases agree with TRBD2. The V gene's germline CDR1 is SGHRS and CDR2 YFSETQ. J lost 1 base, V lost 0 bases, and 3 bases had no gene match. The CDR3 has 16 amino acids. The CDR3 reads CASSLGVAGGQETQYF. DNA of the CDR3: TGCGCCAGCAGCTTGGGGGTAGCGGGGGGCCAAGAGACCCAGTACTTC.

This sequence joins TRBV6-4 and TRBJ2-1, with 10 positions matching TRBD2. This CDR3 spans 14 amino acids. Germline lookup yields CDR1 MRHNA and CDR2 SNTAGT. After removal of 4 bases from V and 6 bases from J, the junction contained 3 bases not matched to a gene. The CDR3 here is CASSAGLASNEQFF. The CDR3, as DNA: TGTGCCAGCAGTGCGGGACTAGCGTCCAATGAGCAGTTCTTC.

The chain recombines TRBV6-1 with TRBJ2-3; 11 bases align to TRBD2. Looked up from germline, CDR1 is MNHNS and CDR2 is SASEGT. The CDR3 consists of 17 residues. J gave up 2 bases and V 0 bases, and 4 bases lay outside the gene matches. The CDR3 reads CASSEAVGLAVTDTQYF. The CDR3 DNA follows: TGTGCCAGCAGTGAAGCGGTGGGACTAGCGGTCACAGATACGCAGTATTTT.

The chain joins TRBV28 to TRBJ1-1; weak D call: TRBD1 (5 bases). The V gene's germline CDR1 is MDHEN and CDR2 SYDVKM. The CDR3 extends over 12 amino acids. V lost 6 bases to trimming and J lost 4 bases, with 9 bases between them. For the CDR3, the DNA is TGTGCCAGCAGCCAGGGTGGCACTGAAGCTTTCTTT. This gives the protein CASSQGGTEAFF.

This chain joins TRBV10-3 and TRBJ1-3, with a weak D call TRBD1 (5 bases). CDR1 ENHRY and CDR2 SYGVKD come from the germline V gene. V lost 7 bases and J 0 bases, leaving 10 bases between the germline ends. This CDR3 has 14 residues. CDR3 coding DNA: TGTGCCATCATTTTACAGGACTCTGGAAACACCATATATTTT. It specifies CAIILQDSGNTIYF.

This chain connects TRBV30 to TRBJ2-6, with a tentative D call TRBD2 (5 bases). V gave up 5 bases and J gave up 2 bases, with 10 bases separating them. The CDR3 spans 14 residues. Germline V gene data show CDR1 as GTSNPN and CDR2 as SVGIG (reference sequence). The CDR3 region is CAWAYGAGANVLTF. The DNA of the CDR3 is TGTGCCTGGGCCTACGGGGCTGGGGCCAACGTCCTGACTTTC.

This clone was detected only a few times. This chain connects TRBV6-4 to TRBJ1-1; a possible D gene is TRBD1 (5 bases). Trimming took off 6 bases at V and 3 bases at J, with 20 bases between the two ends. Germline V CDR1 and CDR2: MRHNA, SNTAGT. The CDR3 consists of 16 residues. CDR3 sequence reads: CASRKDVGGGDTEAFF. The CDR3 nucleotides are TGTGCCAGCAGAAAGGACGTCGGAGGAGGGGACACTGAAGCTTTCTTT.

The rearrangement uses TRBV6-4 and TRBJ2-1; D may be TRBD2 (7 bases). V was trimmed by 3 bases and J by 3 bases, leaving 12 bases between them. Germline-derived CDR1 and CDR2 are MRHNA and SNTAGT. The length of the CDR3 is 15 residues. This CDR3 reads CASSEGGGDYNEQFF. The CDR3 DNA follows: TGTGCCAGCAGTGAAGGAGGGGGGGACTACAATGAGCAGTTCTTC.

The chain recombines TRBV27 with TRBJ2-7; the match to TRBD2 covers 8 bases. This CDR3 has 15 residues. The V and J ends lost 5 bases and 2 bases, in that order; junction bases with no gene match: 8. CDR1 is MNHEY and CDR2 is SMNVEV in the germline V gene (reference sequence). CDR3 loop: CASSVLAGATYEQYF. The DNA for the CDR3 is TGTGCCAGCAGTGTTCTAGCGGGCGCAACCTACGAGCAGTACTTC.

The chain recombines TRBV10-1 with TRBJ2-2; D uncertain. V was clipped by 0 bases and J by 4 bases, with 6 bases between them. The CDR3 sequence is 14 residues long. Germline CDR1 WNHNN, CDR2 SYGVQD (reference sequence). The CDR3 DNA follows: TGCGCCAGCAGTGAGTCTCCCGGCACCGGGGAGCTGTTTTTT. This translates into CASSESPGTGELFF.

This chain links TRBV6-1 with TRBJ2-1, with 11 nucleotides matching TRBD2. Germline V gene data show CDR1 as MNHNS and CDR2 as SASEGT. This CDR3 is 15 amino acids long. The ends lost 7 bases at V and 7 bases at J; junction bases unmatched: 9. DNA of the CDR3: TGTGCCAGCACGATACTAGCGGGAGAAGCGAATGAGCAGTTCTTC. Residues: CASTILAGEANEQFF.

This sequence joins TRBV6-4 and TRBJ2-3; weak D call: TRBD2 (6 bases). The V end lost 5 bases, the J end lost 4 bases, and 16 bases lay between the germline ends. Germline lookup yields CDR1 MRHNA and CDR2 SNTAGT. The CDR3 has 15 amino acids. The CDR3 DNA reads as TGTGCCAGCAGTCCGGGACTGGCGTCTCCAGATACGCAGTATTTT. It translates to CASSPGLASPDTQYF.

This sequence joins TRBV6-5 and TRBJ1-4, with 7 bases lining up with TRBD1. V lost 6 bases, J lost 6 bases, and 7 bases stayed unmatched. The CDR3 spans 14 residues. Germline V CDR1 and CDR2: MNHEY, SVGAGI. The CDR3 reads CASSSGQKDEKLFF. In DNA, the CDR3 is TGTGCCAGCAGCTCGGGACAGAAGGATGAAAAACTGTTTTTT.

The V gene is TRBV30, the J gene TRBJ1-1; 9 bases are shared with TRBD1. Trimming took 3 bases from V and 1 from J; bases not matched to a gene: 3. Germline V gives CDR1 GTSNPN, CDR2 SVGIG (reference sequence). The CDR3 runs 14 residues. The CDR3 sequence: CAWSPGQGNTEAFF. CDR3 DNA: TGTGCCTGGAGCCCGGGACAGGGGAACACTGAAGCTTTCTTT.

The V and J genes are TRBV5-1 and TRBJ2-7; TRBD1 aligns across 8 bases. CDR1 and CDR2 (germline): SGHRS, YFSETQ. V shed 5 bases, J shed 5 bases, and the junction held 6 bases outside the gene matches. This CDR3 has 13 amino acids. Here the CDR3 DNA reads TGCGCCAGCAGGGGGGCAGGGGGCCACGAGCAGTACTTC. Protein: CASRGAGGHEQYF.

This clone was counted a single time. The chain's CDR3 is CASSKTSGSGSYEQYF. The CDR3 DNA is TGTGCCAGCAGTAAGACTAGCGGGAGCGGATCCTACGAGCAGTACTTC. The V call is TRBV28, the J call TRBJ2-7; 12 bases are a match to TRBD2. The CDR3 is 16 residues long. J was trimmed by 1 base and V by 5 bases; bases with no gene match: 6. CDR1 and CDR2 from the germline V gene are MDHEN and SYDVKM.

This clone came up a few times. This rearrangement joins TRBV6-4 to TRBJ2-3; a weak D match, TRBD1 (5 bases). Trimming took 0 bases from V and 2 from J, leaving 9 bases between them. The germline V gene has CDR1 MRHNA and CDR2 SNTAGT. This CDR3 contains 15 residues. CDR3 DNA sequence: TGTGCCAGCAGTGACTCCCAGGGCCCCACAGATACGCAGTATTTT. It translates to CASSDSQGPTDTQYF.

The count of this clone is one. The chain recombines TRBV7-9 with TRBJ2-7, with TRBD2 matching 9 bases. CDR1 SEHNR and CDR2 FQNEAQ come from the germline V gene (reference sequence). V gave up 3 bases and J gave up 2 bases; unmatched junction bases: 8. The CDR3 spans 16 residues. This CDR3 is CASSFPTSGYTYEQYF. CDR3 sequence (DNA): TGTGCCAGCAGCTTCCCGACTAGCGGTTATACCTACGAGCAGTACTTC.

V usage is TRBV6-1 and J usage is TRBJ2-7; tentative D call: TRBD2 (5 bases). This CDR3 spans 16 amino acids. Germline-derived CDR1 and CDR2 are MNHNS and SASEGT. V lost 1 base to trimming and J lost 4 bases, with 17 bases between them. In DNA, the CDR3 is TGTGCCAGCAGTGAAGGTCGAGGAGGTAGCGTGTACGAGCAGTACTTC. It codes for CASSEGRGGSVYEQYF.

This chain joins TRBV7-9 and TRBJ2-7, with a tentative D call TRBD2 (7 bases). Germline assignment: CDR1 SEHNR and CDR2 FQNEAQ (reference sequence). The ends were cut back, 5 bases at V and 3 bases at J, with 14 bases in the middle. This CDR3 spans 14 amino acids. The CDR3 nucleotides read TGTGCCAGCAGCGCAGGGGAGGGCCACTACGAGCAGTACTTC. As protein: CASSAGEGHYEQYF.

The chain is built from TRBV4-1 and TRBJ2-1; TRBD2 matches at 14 bases. Germline trimming cut 0 bases from V and 4 bases from J; bases unmatched to any gene: 8. Germline values: CDR1 MGHRA, CDR2 YSYEKL. This CDR3 has 19 residues. The CDR3 here is CASSQDPGTSGRFYNEQFF. The CDR3 region has the DNA TGCGCCAGCAGCCAAGACCCCGGGACTAGCGGGAGATTTTACAATGAGCAGTTCTTC.

The rearrangement links TRBV27 to TRBJ2-3; unclear D gene. The CDR3 loop spans 14 amino acids. The V gene's germline CDR1 is MNHEY and CDR2 SMNVEV (reference sequence). The V gene lost 2 bases and the J gene lost 1 base, with 7 bases spanning the gap. CDR3 bases: TGTGCCAGCAGTTTACTCGGTGGCACAGATACGCAGTATTTT. It codes for CASSLLGGTDTQYF.

The chain is built from TRBV6-6 and TRBJ2-7, with D possibly TRBD2 on 5 matching bases. Per the germline V gene, CDR1 is MNHNY and CDR2 is SVGAGI (reference sequence). This CDR3 has 14 amino acids. The V and J ends lost 7 bases and 2 bases respectively, with 15 bases between them. This CDR3 reads CASTRTVGAYEQYF. CDR3 DNA sequence: TGTGCCAGCACCCGGACGGTGGGAGCCTACGAGCAGTACTTC.

The chain couples TRBV6-4 to TRBJ1-6; D is perhaps TRBD1 (5 bases). V was clipped by 0 bases and J by 9 bases, with 12 bases between them. The CDR3 runs to 15 residues. Germline V gene sequence: CDR1 MRHNA, CDR2 SNTAGT. CDR3 DNA sequence: TGTGCCAGCAGTGACTCCAGGGATCGGGCTTCACCCCTCCACTTT. Protein product: CASSDSRDRASPLHF.

This rearrangement joins TRBV28 to TRBJ1-5; 7 nucleotides align to TRBD1. CDR3 size: 15 residues. Germline trimming cut 5 bases from V and 7 bases from J; bases unmatched to any gene: 11. Germline-derived CDR1 and CDR2 are MDHEN and SYDVKM. The CDR3 region is CASSPRTGSGQPQHF. The CDR3 region has the DNA TGTGCCAGCAGTCCCCGGACAGGATCAGGCCAGCCCCAGCATTTT.

J is TRBJ1-2 and V is TRBV2, with 8 bases aligning to TRBD1. Germline-derived CDR1 and CDR2 are SNHLY and FYNNEI. V dropped 3 bases and J dropped 10; count of bases not matched to a gene: 7. The CDR3 covers 13 residues. The CDR3, as DNA: TGTGCCAGCAGTGAGTCAGGGGGCCAAGACTACACCTTC. It translates to CASSESGGQDYTF.

The chain recombines TRBV5-6 with TRBJ1-3, with TRBD1 matching 8 bases. The CDR3 is made up of 15 amino acids. Germline V lookup: CDR1 SGHDT, CDR2 YYEEEE. V dropped 4 bases and J dropped 6; count of bases not matched to a gene: 9. The CDR3 nucleotides read TGTGCCAGCAGCACGCTGGACAGGGCAGAAAACACCATATATTTT. This encodes CASSTLDRAENTIYF.